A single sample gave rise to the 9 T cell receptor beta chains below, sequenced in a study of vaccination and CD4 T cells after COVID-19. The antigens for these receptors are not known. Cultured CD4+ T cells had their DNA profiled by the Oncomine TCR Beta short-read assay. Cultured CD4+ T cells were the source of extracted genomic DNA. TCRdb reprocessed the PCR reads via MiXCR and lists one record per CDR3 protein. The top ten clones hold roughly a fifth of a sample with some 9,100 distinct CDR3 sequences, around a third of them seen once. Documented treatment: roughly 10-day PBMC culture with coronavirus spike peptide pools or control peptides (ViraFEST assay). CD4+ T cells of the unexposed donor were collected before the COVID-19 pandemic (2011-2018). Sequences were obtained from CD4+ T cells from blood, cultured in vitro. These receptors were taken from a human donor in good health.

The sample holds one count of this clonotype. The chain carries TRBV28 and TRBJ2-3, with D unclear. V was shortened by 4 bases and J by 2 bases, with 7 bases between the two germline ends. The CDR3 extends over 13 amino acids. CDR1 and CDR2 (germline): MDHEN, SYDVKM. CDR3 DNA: TGTGCCAGCAGTTCTAGGCTCACAGATACGCAGTATTTT. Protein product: CASSSRLTDTQYF.

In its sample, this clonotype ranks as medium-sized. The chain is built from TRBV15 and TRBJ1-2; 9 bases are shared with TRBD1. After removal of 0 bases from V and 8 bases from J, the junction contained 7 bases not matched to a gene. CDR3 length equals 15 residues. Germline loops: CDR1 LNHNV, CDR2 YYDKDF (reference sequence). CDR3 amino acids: CATSRDRYRGHGYTF. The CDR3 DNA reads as TGTGCCACCAGCAGAGATCGGTACAGGGGGCACGGCTACACCTTC.

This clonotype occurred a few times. CDR3 nucleotides: TGTGCCAGCAGCCCAGCTTCGGACAGGGTTAATGGCTACACCTTC. Residues: CASSPASDRVNGYTF. The chain recombines TRBV7-2 with TRBJ1-2; 8 nucleotides align to TRBD1. The CDR3 extends over 15 amino acids. Germline-derived CDR1 and CDR2 are SGHTA and FQGNSA. J gave up 6 bases and V 5 bases, and 11 bases lay outside the gene matches.

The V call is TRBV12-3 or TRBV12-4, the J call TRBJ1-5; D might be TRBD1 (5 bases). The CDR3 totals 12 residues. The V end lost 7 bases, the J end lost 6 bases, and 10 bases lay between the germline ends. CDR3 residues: CASTEGPQPQHF. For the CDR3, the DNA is TGTGCCAGCACCGAGGGGCCTCAGCCCCAGCATTTT.

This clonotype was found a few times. The chain's CDR3 is CASSLPTSGRGPGELFF. CDR3 bases: TGTGCCAGCAGCTTACCTACTAGCGGGAGAGGTCCCGGGGAGCTGTTTTTT. The chain combines TRBV7-3 with TRBJ2-2; TRBD2 matches 11 bases. With V trimmed by 2 bases and J by 6 bases, 8 bases remained unmatched. The CDR3 is 17 amino acids. Germline V gene lookup returns CDR1 SGHTA and CDR2 FQGTGA. Filled out from reference TRBV7-3 and TRBJ2-2, the complete variable domain reads GAGVSQTPSNKVTEKGKYVELRCDPISGHTALYWYRQSLGQGPEFLIYFQGTGAADDSGLPNDRFFAVRPEGSVSTLKIQRTERGDSAVYLCASSLPTSGRGPGELFFGEGSRLTVL.

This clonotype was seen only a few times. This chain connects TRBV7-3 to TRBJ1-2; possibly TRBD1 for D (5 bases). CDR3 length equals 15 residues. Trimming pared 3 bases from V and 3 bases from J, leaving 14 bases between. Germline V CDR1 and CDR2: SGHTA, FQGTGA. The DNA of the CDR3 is TGTGCCAGCAGCTTGGGACCCCAGGATTACTATGGCTACACCTTC. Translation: CASSLGPQDYYGYTF.

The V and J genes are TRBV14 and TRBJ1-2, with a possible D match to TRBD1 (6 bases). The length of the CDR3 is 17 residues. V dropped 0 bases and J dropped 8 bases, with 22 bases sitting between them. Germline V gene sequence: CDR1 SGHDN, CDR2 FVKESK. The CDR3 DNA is TGTGCCAGCAGCCAAGATCTTTCCCAAGGGGGGCTCTACGGCTACACCTTC. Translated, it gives CASSQDLSQGGLYGYTF.

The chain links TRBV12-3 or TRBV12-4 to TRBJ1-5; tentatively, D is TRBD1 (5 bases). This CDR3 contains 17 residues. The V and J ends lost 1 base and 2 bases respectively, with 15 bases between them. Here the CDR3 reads CASSLGRGGGGNQPQHF. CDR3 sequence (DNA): TGTGCCAGCAGTTTAGGGCGCGGGGGAGGGGGCAATCAGCCCCAGCATTTT.

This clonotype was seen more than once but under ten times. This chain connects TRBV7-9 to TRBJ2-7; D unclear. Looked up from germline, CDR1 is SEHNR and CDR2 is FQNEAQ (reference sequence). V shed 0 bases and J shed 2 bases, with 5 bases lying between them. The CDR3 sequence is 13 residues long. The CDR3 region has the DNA TGTGCCAGCAGCTTAGCAGGTACCTACGAGCAGTACTTC. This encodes CASSLAGTYEQYF.